A single sample gave rise to the 14 T cell receptor beta chains below, sequenced in a study of CD8+ T cells in alopecia areata. Isolated RNA was reverse transcribed into cDNA used as the sequencing template. Sequenced by immunoSEQ multiplex PCR; TCRdb stores in-frame clones only, minus some. The table has about 190,000 clones, about three fifths seen once. Treatment here: oral pan-JAK inhibitor, 5-10 mg twice daily. The starting material was CD4+ T cells sorted from blood, obtained at week 4, from a patient treated with tofacitinib. These receptors were taken from a human donor with alopecia areata.

The rearrangement joins TRBV2 to TRBJ2-3; a weak D match, TRBD2 (6 bases). V was cut by 7 bases and J by 4 bases, with 9 bases left in between. The germline V gene encodes CDR1 SNHLY and CDR2 FYNNEI. This CDR3 is 12 amino acids long. For the CDR3, the DNA is TGTGCCAGCACCTCGGGGGCAGATACGCAGTATTTT. It translates to CASTSGADTQYF.

The genes are TRBV28 and TRBJ1-2; TRBD1 matches at 7 bases. V gave up 5 bases and J gave up 8 bases; unmatched junction bases: 8. Germline-derived CDR1 and CDR2 are MDHEN and SYDVKM. The CDR3 has 13 amino acids. The CDR3 nucleotides are TGTGCCAGCAGTGCGTCGACAGGGCGCGGCTACACCTTC. The encoded protein is CASSASTGRGYTF.

The chain's CDR3 is CSVVPLDTQYF. CDR3 bases: TGCAGCGTTGTACCGCTAGATACGCAGTATTTT. The rearrangement joins TRBV29-1 to TRBJ2-3; D gene uncertain. V lost 4 bases to trimming and J lost 5 bases, with 7 bases between them. The CDR3 runs 11 residues. Germline CDR1 and CDR2: SQVTM and ANQGSEA.

This clone was seen just once. CDR3 nucleotides: TGTGCCAGCTCACAAGCCCTCGAAGATACGCAGTATTTT. It encodes CASSQALEDTQYF. The chain links TRBV18 to TRBJ2-3; D unclear. Germline assignment: CDR1 KGHSH and CDR2 LQKENI. There are 13 residues in the CDR3. Trimming took off 4 bases at V and 5 bases at J, with 10 bases between the two ends.

This sequence joins TRBV5-4 and TRBJ1-1; D unresolved. There are 15 residues in the CDR3. The V end was cut by 2 bases, the J end by 0 bases, with 11 bases between. Germline assignment: CDR1 SGHNT and CDR2 YYREEE (reference sequence). The CDR3 loop reads CASSLGPTMNTEAFF. For the CDR3, the DNA is TGTGCCAGCAGCTTAGGACCGACCATGAACACTGAAGCTTTCTTT.

The gene calls are TRBV30 and TRBJ2-5; TRBD1 or TRBD2 may be the D gene (5 bases each). This CDR3 is built from 14 residues. The germline V gene encodes CDR1 GTSNPN and CDR2 SVGIG (reference sequence). Trimming took off 4 bases at V and 5 bases at J, with 17 bases between the two ends. CDR3 DNA: TGTGCCTGGAACTACGGGACGGCTCGCGAGACCCAGTACTTC. Protein product: CAWNYGTARETQYF. The full variable domain, in which reference TRBV30 and TRBJ2-5 provide the parts outside the CDR3, is SQTIHQWPATLVQPVGSPLSLECTVEGTSNPNLYWYRQAAGRGLQLLFYSVGIGQISSEVPQNLSASRPQDRQFILSSKKLLLSDSGFYLCAWNYGTARETQYFGPGTRLLVL.

This clone was observed at least ten times. The CDR3 reads CASSFVGGEQYF. The CDR3 nucleotides read TGCGCCAGCAGCTTCGTTGGGGGGGAGCAGTACTTC. The chain combines TRBV5-1 with TRBJ2-7; perhaps TRBD2 as D (6 bases). V was pared by 2 bases and J by 7 bases, with 10 bases between. The V gene's germline CDR1 is SGHRS and CDR2 YFSETQ. The CDR3 runs 12 residues.

This chain links TRBV5-6 with TRBJ2-7; 7 bases agree with TRBD1. The germline gives CDR1 SGHDT, CDR2 YYEEEE. CDR3 length equals 13 residues. Trimming removed 4 bases from V and 4 bases from J; junction bases left unmatched: 5. The DNA for the CDR3 is TGTGCCAGCAGCCTAGGGACAGTTTACGAGCAGTACTTC. It codes for CASSLGTVYEQYF.

The chain is built from TRBV5-6 and TRBJ2-1; D is ambiguous. The CDR3 sequence is 12 residues long. V lost 1 base and J lost 8, with 7 bases in between. Germline CDR1 SGHDT, CDR2 YYEEEE. The CDR3 reads CASSLRIDEQFF. In DNA, the CDR3 is TGTGCCAGCAGCTTGAGGATAGATGAGCAGTTCTTC.

The chain carries TRBV27 and TRBJ2-4; the D is unclear. CDR1 MNHEY and CDR2 SMNVEV come from the germline V gene (reference sequence). The CDR3 sequence is 17 residues long. V was shortened by 6 bases and J by 0 bases, with 18 bases between the two germline ends. The CDR3 coding sequence is TGTGCCAGCAGCCCTGAGAGGTTGCTTGCAGCCAAAAACATTCAGTACTTC. Amino acid sequence: CASSPERLLAAKNIQYF.

The chain is built from TRBV18 and TRBJ2-1; possibly TRBD1 for D (6 bases). This CDR3 is 14 amino acids long. CDR1 is KGHSH, CDR2 LQKENI, per germline. V lost 1 base and J lost 6, with 10 bases in between. For the CDR3, the DNA is TGTGCCAGCTCACCACAAAGGACAGTCAATGAGCAGTTCTTC. This gives the protein CASSPQRTVNEQFF.

This clone was seen more than once but under ten times. V usage is TRBV29-1 and J usage is TRBJ2-1, with 11 bases fitting TRBD2. The CDR3 consists of 18 residues. Looked up from germline, CDR1 is SQVTM and CDR2 is ANQGSEA. The ends lost 7 bases at V and 4 bases at J; junction bases unmatched: 18. The CDR3 coding sequence is TGCAGCGCCGTATCCCGGATATCTAGCGGGGGGATATACAATGAGCAGTTCTTC. This codes for CSAVSRISSGGIYNEQFF.

With respect to this clone: This CDR3 is also generated by other DNA sequences in the sample. This sequence joins TRBV5-1 and TRBJ2-5; possibly TRBD2 for D (7 bases). Germline values: CDR1 SGHRS, CDR2 YFSETQ. Trimming cost V 4 bases and J 5 bases, with 12 bases left between them. The CDR3 runs 13 residues. CDR3 in amino acids: CASSRGGGETQYF. Written as DNA, the CDR3 is TGCGCCAGCAGCCGCGGGGGCGGCGAGACCCAGTACTTC. The full variable domain, rest sourced from reference TRBV5-1 and TRBJ2-5, is KAGVTQTPRYLIKTRGQQVTLSCSPISGHRSVSWYQQTPGQGLQFLFEYFSETQRNKGNFPGRFSGRQFSNSRSEMNVSTLELGDSALYLCASSRGGGETQYFGPGTRLLVL.

The chain links TRBV30 to TRBJ1-4, with no clear D. V lost 0 bases to trimming and J lost 8 bases, with 16 bases between them. CDR3 length equals 15 residues. Germline-derived CDR1 and CDR2 are GTSNPN and SVGIG (reference sequence). The CDR3 DNA is TGTGCCTGGAGTGTACCGAGCGGAAGTGGAGAAAAACTGTTTTTT. Encoded protein: CAWSVPSGSGEKLFF.